These 26 T cell receptor beta chains originate from one sample sequenced in a study of blood T cell repertoires in COVID-19. Assay: immunoSEQ multiplex PCR; the TCRdb copy retains only in-frame clones and omits some. This sample carries 150,000 to 200,000 clones, 80% to 90% of them seen once, and the ten largest clones take roughly 3.5%. The sequenced sample was peripheral blood. These receptor sequences come from a man between 60 and 70 years old with acute or convalescent COVID-19.

The rearrangement joins TRBV28 to TRBJ2-7; 10 nucleotides agree with TRBD1. The CDR3 totals 16 residues. CDR1 and CDR2 from the germline V gene are MDHEN and SYDVKM. J was trimmed by 6 bases and V by 6 bases; bases with no gene match: 14. The CDR3 DNA reads TGTGCCAGCAGACCGGGACAGGGGTGGCGAGGAGGCGAGCAGTACTTC. Its translation is CASRPGQGWRGGEQYF.

This chain uses TRBV5-1 with TRBJ1-1; 11 positions agree with TRBD1. J was trimmed by 3 bases and V by 3 bases; bases with no gene match: 1. The CDR3 spans 14 residues. Germline CDR1 SGHRS, CDR2 YFSETQ. The CDR3 bases are TGCGCCAGCAGCTGGACAGGGGGCGACACTGAAGCTTTCTTT. It is translated as CASSWTGGDTEAFF.

Concerning this clone itself: A read error may produce the germline difference seen at one junction end. The chain joins TRBV28 to TRBJ2-1; no clear D gene. CDR1 and CDR2 from the germline V gene are MDHEN and SYDVKM. This CDR3 spans 10 amino acids. CDR3 sequence: CASSYNEQFF. For the CDR3, the DNA is TGCGCGAGCTCCTACAATGAGCAGTTCTTC. Combining the CDR3 with reference TRBV28 and TRBJ2-1 gives the whole variable domain DVKVTQSSRYLVKRTGEKVFLECVQDMDHENMFWYRQDPGLGLRLIYFSYDVKMKEKGDIPEGYSVSREKKERFSLILESASTNQTSMYLCASSYNEQFFGPGTRLTVL.

The chain is built from TRBV19 and TRBJ1-1, with D possibly TRBD1 on 5 matching bases. Trimming pared 1 base from V and 4 bases from J, leaving 13 bases between. The CDR3 runs to 15 residues. Germline values: CDR1 LNHDA, CDR2 SQIVND (reference sequence). The CDR3 is CASSIATRGGTEAFF. The CDR3 DNA is TGTGCCAGTAGTATAGCGACGCGGGGCGGCACTGAAGCTTTCTTT.

The chain uses TRBV11-2 and TRBJ2-2, with D unresolved. The germline gives CDR1 SGHAT, CDR2 FQNNGV. The CDR3 has 15 amino acids. Deletions cut 1 base from V and 0 bases from J, with 6 bases between. CDR3 protein: CASSLALANTGELFF. The CDR3 DNA is TGTGCCAGCAGCTTAGCTCTAGCGAACACCGGGGAGCTGTTTTTT.

The rearrangement uses TRBV12-5 and TRBJ2-7; 9 bases are shared with TRBD1. The CDR3 extends over 16 amino acids. The germline CDR1 and CDR2 sequences are LGHNT and FRNRAP. J was trimmed by 2 bases and V by 0 bases; bases with no gene match: 5. CDR3 in DNA: TGTGCTAGTGGTTTGGTCGGACAGGGGCGAACCTACGAGCAGTACTTC. Translated, it gives CASGLVGQGRTYEQYF.

The gene calls are TRBV7-3 and TRBJ2-1; 11 bases fit TRBD2. The germline gives CDR1 SGHTA, CDR2 FQGTGA. CDR3 length: 13 amino acids. Trimming at V came to 5 bases and at J to 10 bases, leaving 4 bases not matched to a gene. CDR3 bases: TGTGCCAGCAGCCCCGGGACTAGCGGAGAGCAGTTCTTC. Its protein product is CASSPGTSGEQFF.

This rearrangement joins TRBV28 to TRBJ1-2; D not resolved. With 5 bases removed from V and 5 bases from J, the gap between germline ends came to 15 bases. CDR3 length: 14 amino acids. Germline V gives CDR1 MDHEN, CDR2 SYDVKM. The CDR3 DNA reads as TGTGCCAGCAGTCCCATAACCCGGGTGTATGGCTACACCTTC. This sequence encodes CASSPITRVYGYTF.

Remarks on this clone: This clone may be a read error of a much larger clone one base away. The identical CDR3 is also encoded by other nucleotide sequences in the sample. This rearrangement joins TRBV20-1 to TRBJ2-7; no definite D call. CDR1 is DFQATT, CDR2 SNEGSKA, per germline (reference sequence). This CDR3 region has 11 residues. V was shortened by 3 bases and J by 5 bases, with 8 bases between the two germline ends. The CDR3 reads CSASSGHEQYF. In DNA, the CDR3 is TGCAGTGCTAGTTCAGGCCACGAGCAGTACTTC.

The gene calls are TRBV3-1 (or the pseudogene TRBV3-2) and TRBJ1-6; TRBD1 agrees at 7 bases. Germline CDR1 reads LGHDT; CDR2 reads YNNKEL (reference sequence). The CDR3 covers 16 residues. The junction had 4 bases not matched to a gene; V was cut back by 3 bases and J by 2 bases. CDR3 DNA sequence: TGTGCCAGCAGCCACTTGACAGGGACCTATAATTCACCCCTCCACTTT. Translating it yields CASSHLTGTYNSPLHF.

This sequence joins TRBV19 and TRBJ1-1; D gene uncertain. Germline V gene lookup returns CDR1 LNHDA and CDR2 SQIVND (reference sequence). This CDR3 is built from 14 residues. V gave up 4 bases and J gave up 0 bases, with 9 bases separating them. The CDR3 loop is CASSNPGLNTEAFF. The CDR3 nucleotides read TGTGCCAGTAGTAATCCGGGGTTGAACACTGAAGCTTTCTTT.

CDR3 amino acids: CASTASSYEQYF. CDR3 coding DNA: TGTGCCAGCACCGCGTCGAGCTACGAGCAGTACTTC. The V gene is TRBV5-8, the J gene TRBJ2-7; D remains unclear. From germline, CDR1 is SGHTS and CDR2 YDEGEE. Trimming took off 6 bases at V and 3 bases at J, with 10 bases between the two ends. The CDR3 runs to 12 residues.

The rearrangement uses TRBV5-1 and TRBJ2-1; TRBD1 aligns across 7 bases. The V gene's germline CDR1 is SGHRS and CDR2 YFSETQ. The CDR3 consists of 18 residues. Trimming cost V 4 bases and J 0 bases; bases outside gene matches: 13. The CDR3 spells CASSEPGQLGFSYNEQFF. The CDR3 bases are TGCGCCAGCAGCGAACCGGGACAGCTGGGTTTCTCCTACAATGAGCAGTTCTTC.

The rearrangement uses TRBV4-1 and TRBJ2-2; 7 positions agree with TRBD1. Trimming removed 5 bases from V and 4 bases from J; junction bases left unmatched: 10. Germline V gene sequence: CDR1 MGHRA, CDR2 YSYEKL. CDR3 length equals 16 residues. This chain's CDR3 is CASSSHPTGSTGELFF. CDR3 nucleotides: TGCGCCAGCAGCTCCCACCCGACAGGGTCCACCGGGGAGCTGTTTTTT.

The V and J genes are TRBV14 and TRBJ1-6; TRBD1 agrees at 7 bases. Per the germline V gene, CDR1 is SGHDN and CDR2 is FVKESK. CDR3 length: 14 amino acids. J was trimmed by 6 bases and V by 3 bases; bases with no gene match: 2. CDR3 residues: CASSQNRGNSPLHF. The DNA of the CDR3 is TGTGCCAGCAGCCAGAACAGGGGTAATTCACCCCTCCACTTT.

The rearrangement joins TRBV11-2 to TRBJ2-4, with a possible D match to TRBD2 (6 bases). Trimming shortened V by 0 bases and J by 0 bases, and 21 bases separated the two germline ends. The CDR3 spans 20 residues. The V gene's germline CDR1 is SGHAT and CDR2 FQNNGV. The CDR3 is CASSLEGPQTAGLAKNIQYF. For the CDR3, the DNA is TGTGCCAGCAGCTTAGAAGGCCCACAAACTGCGGGACTAGCCAAAAACATTCAGTACTTC.

This rearrangement joins TRBV28 to TRBJ1-1; weak D call: TRBD1 (6 bases). Trimming stripped 1 base from V and 4 bases from J, with 13 bases between. The CDR3 runs 15 residues. Germline V gene lookup returns CDR1 MDHEN and CDR2 SYDVKM. CDR3 in amino acids: CASSLLTGFRTEAFF. The CDR3 bases are TGTGCCAGCAGTTTATTAACAGGGTTCCGCACTGAAGCTTTCTTT.

V and J are TRBV7-9 and TRBJ2-1; TRBD2 aligns across 14 bases. There are 15 residues in the CDR3. Germline-derived CDR1 and CDR2 are SEHNR and FQNEAQ (reference sequence). V dropped 7 bases and J dropped 9; count of bases not matched to a gene: 8. CDR3 protein: CASTLGLAGDFEQFF. The CDR3 bases are TGTGCCAGCACCCTGGGACTAGCGGGAGATTTTGAGCAGTTCTTC. The complete variable domain, with remaining parts taken from reference TRBV7-9 and TRBJ2-1, reads DTGVSQNPRHKITKRGQNVTFRCDPISEHNRLYWYRQTLGQGPEFLTYFQNEAQLEKSRLLSDRFSAERPKGSFSTLEIQRTEQGDSAMYLCASTLGLAGDFEQFFGPGTRLTVL.

CDR3 residues: CASSPPGTVSNQPQHF. CDR3 coding DNA: TGTGCCAGCTCACCACCGGGGACAGTTAGCAATCAGCCCCAGCATTTT. The rearrangement joins TRBV18 to TRBJ1-5, with 7 bases fitting TRBD1. Per the germline V gene, CDR1 is KGHSH and CDR2 is LQKENI. V shed 0 bases, J shed 0 bases, and the junction held 2 bases outside the gene matches. The CDR3 is 16 residues long.

The genes are TRBV7-8 and TRBJ1-6; 7 positions agree with TRBD1. The ends lost 4 bases at V and 7 bases at J; junction bases unmatched: 7. Germline V gene lookup returns CDR1 SGHVS and CDR2 FQNEAQ. CDR3 size: 15 residues. CDR3 nucleotide sequence: TGTGCCAGCAGCTCCGACAGGGTGAAGAATTCACCCCTCCACTTT. The encoded protein is CASSSDRVKNSPLHF. Based on the CDR3 plus reference TRBV7-8 and TRBJ1-6, the full variable domain is GAGVSQSPRYKVAKRGQDVALRCDPISGHVSLFWYQQALGQGPEFLTYFQNEAQLDKSGLPSDRFFAERPEGSVSTLKIQRTQQEDSAVYLCASSSDRVKNSPLHFGNGTRLTVT.

The chain is built from TRBV18 and TRBJ2-5; TRBD2 agrees at 14 bases. Germline V gene sequence: CDR1 KGHSH, CDR2 LQKENI. Losses at the gene ends were 2 bases for V and 4 bases for J; bases not matched to a gene: 9. The length of the CDR3 is 18 residues. CDR3 sequence: CASSPRTSGRSGGETQYF. Here the CDR3 DNA reads TGTGCCAGCTCACCAAGGACTAGCGGGAGGTCCGGCGGAGAGACCCAGTACTTC.

V gene TRBV19 combines with J gene TRBJ2-3; 10 positions match TRBD1. V lost 9 bases to trimming and J lost 2 bases; unmatched junction nucleotides: 11. CDR3 length: 16 amino acids. Germline-derived CDR1 and CDR2 are LNHDA and SQIVND (reference sequence). The CDR3 loop is CASSPRTGGSTDTQYF. CDR3 sequence (DNA): TGTGCCAGCTCCCCAAGGACAGGGGGATCCACAGATACGCAGTATTTT. The full variable domain, with the rest looked up from reference TRBV19 and TRBJ2-3, is DGGITQSPKYLFRKEGQNVTLSCEQNLNHDAMYWYRQDPGQGLRLIYYSQIVNDFQKGDIAEGYSVSREKKESFPLTVTSAQKNPTAFYLCASSPRTGGSTDTQYFGPGTRLTVL.

This sequence joins TRBV2 and TRBJ2-5; 9 bases match TRBD2. Germline V gives CDR1 SNHLY, CDR2 FYNNEI. The V segment lost 7 bases and the J segment 5 bases; nucleotides outside the gene matches: 17. CDR3 length: 17 amino acids. The CDR3 reads CASTLILSAGGGETQYF. DNA for the CDR3: TGTGCCAGCACTCTGATTCTTTCAGCGGGAGGTGGGGAGACCCAGTACTTC.

The genes are TRBV19 and TRBJ2-1; possible D gene TRBD2, 6 bases. V was cut by 7 bases and J by 0 bases, with 13 bases left in between. Germline assignment: CDR1 LNHDA and CDR2 SQIVND (reference sequence). CDR3 length equals 15 residues. CDR3 in amino acids: CASTSDGGSYNEQFF. In DNA, the CDR3 is TGTGCCAGTACCTCGGACGGGGGCTCCTACAATGAGCAGTTCTTC. Variable domain in full (rest from reference TRBV19 and TRBJ2-1): DGGITQSPKYLFRKEGQNVTLSCEQNLNHDAMYWYRQDPGQGLRLIYYSQIVNDFQKGDIAEGYSVSREKKESFPLTVTSAQKNPTAFYLCASTSDGGSYNEQFFGPGTRLTVL.

The gene calls are TRBV9 and TRBJ1-1; D is ambiguous. This CDR3 has 13 amino acids. Trimming pared 0 bases from V and 4 bases from J, leaving 7 bases between. The germline V gene encodes CDR1 SGDLS and CDR2 YYNGEE. For the CDR3, the DNA is TGTGCCAGCAGCGTAGGAGGCACCACTGAAGCTTTCTTT. It translates to CASSVGGTTEAFF. The entire variable domain, with the rest obtained from reference TRBV9 and TRBJ1-1, is as follows: DSGVTQTPKHLITATGQRVTLRCSPRSGDLSVYWYQQSLDQGLQFLIQYYNGEERAKGNILERFSAQQFPDLHSELNLSSLELGDSALYFCASSVGGTTEAFFGQGTRLTVV.

V gene TRBV7-9 combines with J gene TRBJ2-7, with a possible D match to TRBD2 (6 bases). Trimming took off 6 bases at V and 3 bases at J, with 12 bases between the two ends. Germline values: CDR1 SEHNR, CDR2 FQNEAQ (reference sequence). This CDR3 spans 13 amino acids. This CDR3 is CASSPSVLYEQYF. In DNA form, the CDR3 reads TGTGCCAGCAGTCCTAGCGTACTCTACGAGCAGTACTTC.